This passage covers 29 T cell receptor beta chains from one sample sequenced in a study of blood T cell repertoires in COVID-19. Assay used: immunoSEQ multiplex PCR; TCRdb lists only in-frame clones, some missing. Among roughly 15,000 clones, about 80% were seen once, and the ten largest hold roughly a quarter. The sequenced sample consisted of peripheral blood. Receptors were obtained from a woman in her 70s with active COVID-19.

The chain links TRBV11-3 to TRBJ2-2; possible D gene TRBD2, 5 bases. Trimming cost V 6 bases and J 1 base, with 9 bases left between them. Germline V gene data show CDR1 as SGHNT and CDR2 as YENEEA. The CDR3 runs to 14 residues. In DNA form, the CDR3 reads TGTGCCAGCAGTGAGCGGCGGAACACCGGGGAGCTGTTTTTT. As protein: CASSERRNTGELFF.

The V and J genes are TRBV11-2 and TRBJ1-1; D is uncertain. Germline V gene sequence: CDR1 SGHAT, CDR2 FQNNGV. V dropped 3 bases and J dropped 5 bases, with 7 bases sitting between them. CDR3 length equals 12 residues. The CDR3 DNA follows: TGTGCCAGCAGCTTGCAGAGGACTGAAGCTTTCTTT. As protein: CASSLQRTEAFF.

The rearrangement uses TRBV3-1 (or the pseudogene TRBV3-2) and TRBJ2-7; D perhaps matches TRBD1 (7 bases). V gave up 0 bases and J gave up 9 bases, with 15 bases separating them. Germline-derived CDR1 and CDR2 are LGHDT and YNNKEL (reference sequence). This CDR3 is 14 amino acids long. The CDR3 coding sequence is TGTGCCAGCAGCCAAGATTTGGACCAGGGGGGGCAGTACTTC. This translates into CASSQDLDQGGQYF.

This clone showed up just once. The V gene is TRBV9, the J gene TRBJ2-3; D is undetermined. Germline V gene data show CDR1 as SGDLS and CDR2 as YYNGEE. This CDR3 region has 14 residues. The ends were cut back, 4 bases at V and 2 bases at J, with 11 bases in the middle. In nucleotides, the CDR3 is TGTGCCAGCAGCTTTCAGGCAGCCACAGATACGCAGTATTTT. Protein sequence: CASSFQAATDTQYF.

This chain joins TRBV2 and TRBJ1-4; D not resolved. V dropped 5 bases and J dropped 7 bases, with 14 bases sitting between them. Germline CDR1 is SNHLY and CDR2 is FYNNEI. CDR3 length: 14 residues. CDR3 nucleotides: TGTGCCAGCAGTTCGGCGCCCGCGGGTGAAAAACTGTTTTTT. Translated, it gives CASSSAPAGEKLFF.

J is TRBJ1-1 and V is TRBV18; 7 positions agree with TRBD1. Trimming took 3 bases from V and 8 from J; bases not matched to a gene: 3. This CDR3 comprises 12 residues. CDR1 and CDR2 from the germline V gene are KGHSH and LQKENI. The CDR3 nucleotides are TGTGCCAGCTCACCGCAGGACAGGGAAGCTTTCTTT. Its translation: CASSPQDREAFF.

This rearrangement joins TRBV15 to TRBJ1-4; 7 bases fit TRBD1. Germline V CDR1 and CDR2: LNHNV, YYDKDF (reference sequence). The V segment lost 5 bases and the J segment 3 bases; nucleotides outside the gene matches: 9. This CDR3 is 16 amino acids long. In nucleotides, the CDR3 is TGTGCCACCAGCGGAATAAAGGGGGCGGCTAATGAAAAACTGTTTTTT. Translation: CATSGIKGAANEKLFF.

The chain combines TRBV10-3 with TRBJ1-5; 11 bases map to TRBD1. The V segment lost 6 bases and the J segment 7 bases; nucleotides outside the gene matches: 5. The CDR3 is 14 amino acids. Germline-derived CDR1 and CDR2 are ENHRY and SYGVKD. CDR3 in amino acids: CAISSGTGGQPQHF. CDR3 bases: TGTGCCATCAGCTCCGGGACAGGGGGACAGCCCCAGCATTTT.

The gene calls are TRBV12-3 or TRBV12-4 and TRBJ1-1; D unclear. V shed 2 bases and J shed 1 base, with 5 bases lying between them. The length of the CDR3 is 13 residues. The DNA for the CDR3 is TGTGCCAGCAGTTTAACTGGGAACACTGAAGCTTTCTTT. This encodes CASSLTGNTEAFF.

V usage is TRBV29-1 and J usage is TRBJ2-2; weak D call: TRBD1 (5 bases). V lost 5 bases and J lost 8, with 9 bases in between. The CDR3 runs 11 residues. Per the germline V gene, CDR1 is SQVTM and CDR2 is ANQGSEA. The CDR3 coding sequence is TGCAGCGTTCGACAGACAGGGGAGCTGTTTTTT. Translation: CSVRQTGELFF.

The V call is TRBV6-5, the J call TRBJ2-7, with TRBD2 matching 11 bases. Germline CDR1 and CDR2: MNHEY and SVGAGI. With 7 bases clipped from V and 4 bases from J, the junction kept 9 bases outside the gene matches. CDR3 size: 15 residues. The CDR3 region is CASTGLAGGLYEQYF. CDR3 DNA sequence: TGTGCCAGCACAGGGCTAGCGGGAGGCTTGTACGAGCAGTACTTC.

This rearrangement joins TRBV4-3 to TRBJ2-1, with 14 bases fitting TRBD2. Germline assignment: CDR1 LGHNA and CDR2 YSLEER. The CDR3 consists of 17 residues. V shed 1 base and J 5 bases; nucleotides not matched to a gene: 4. The CDR3 protein is CASSQGPGLAGDNEQFF. The CDR3, as DNA: TGCGCCAGCAGCCAAGGCCCGGGACTAGCGGGGGACAATGAGCAGTTCTTC.

The chain joins TRBV5-6 to TRBJ1-2; 8 bases line up with TRBD1. The CDR3 covers 16 residues. Germline V gives CDR1 SGHDT, CDR2 YYEEEE. V trimming: 0 bases; J trimming: 4 bases; junction bases outside the gene matches: 8. CDR3 nucleotide sequence: TGTGCCAGCAGCTTGGTGAGCAGGGGGCCTCCCTATGGCTACACCTTC. Its translation: CASSLVSRGPPYGYTF.

The rearrangement uses TRBV24-1 and TRBJ2-2; 7 bases fit TRBD1. The CDR3 sequence is 12 residues long. The germline gives CDR1 KGHDR, CDR2 SFDVKD. The J segment lost 4 bases and the V segment lost 10 bases, leaving 2 bases of the junction unmatched. Here the CDR3 reads CATRTGTGELFF. CDR3 nucleotide sequence: TGTGCCACGAGGACAGGCACCGGGGAGCTGTTTTTT.

The chain couples TRBV5-1 to TRBJ1-5; D unclear. Trimming stripped 0 bases from V and 5 bases from J, with 12 bases between. Germline CDR1 SGHRS, CDR2 YFSETQ. The CDR3 is made up of 15 amino acids. The CDR3 loop is CASSLEAGHYQPQHF. For the CDR3, the DNA is TGCGCCAGCAGCTTGGAGGCAGGCCACTATCAGCCCCAGCATTTT.

This clone has only a few counts. The chain couples TRBV5-5 to TRBJ2-1; TRBD2 agrees at 7 bases. Germline V lookup: CDR1 SGHKS, CDR2 YYEKEE (reference sequence). This CDR3 is built from 17 residues. V gave up 1 base and J gave up 8 bases; unmatched junction bases: 15. The CDR3 region has the DNA TGTGCCAGCAGCTTGCAAGGTAGCGGGTTCGGAGTGGATGAGCAGTTCTTC. This gives the protein CASSLQGSGFGVDEQFF.

This clone has a single count. The rearrangement links TRBV11-2 to TRBJ2-6; tentative D call: TRBD1 (5 bases). Germline V lookup: CDR1 SGHAT, CDR2 FQNNGV. Trimming shortened V by 2 bases and J by 9 bases, and 11 bases separated the two germline ends. CDR3 length: 14 amino acids. The CDR3: CASSLSQGGNVLTF. CDR3 DNA sequence: TGTGCCAGCAGCTTAAGCCAGGGTGGCAACGTCCTGACTTTC.

The rearrangement uses TRBV19 and TRBJ2-5; TRBD2 is a possible D gene (5 bases). Germline V gene sequence: CDR1 LNHDA, CDR2 SQIVND (reference sequence). With 6 bases removed from V and 2 bases from J, the gap between germline ends came to 13 bases. This CDR3 comprises 14 residues. The CDR3, as DNA: TGTGCCAGTAGGTCGGGATCAATTCAAGAGACCCAGTACTTC. Encoded protein: CASRSGSIQETQYF.

V and J are TRBV19 and TRBJ2-7; 10 positions agree with TRBD1. Germline CDR1 LNHDA, CDR2 SQIVND (reference sequence). CDR3 length: 12 residues. V was pared by 7 bases and J by 6 bases, with 3 bases of the junction left unmatched. The CDR3 sequence: CASKGQGFEQYF. The CDR3 coding sequence is TGTGCCAGTAAGGGACAGGGGTTCGAGCAGTACTTC.

The chain couples TRBV11-2 to TRBJ1-1; D possibly corresponds to TRBD1 (6 bases). Germline V CDR1 and CDR2: SGHAT, FQNNGV. With 3 bases removed from V and 1 base from J, the gap between germline ends came to 18 bases. The CDR3 has 17 residues. The CDR3 nucleotides read TGTGCCAGCAGCTTCTGGGTCCCCCGACAGGCGAACACTGAAGCTTTCTTT. The encoded protein is CASSFWVPRQANTEAFF.

This chain joins TRBV4-1 and TRBJ2-2, with 9 bases identical to TRBD1. The CDR3 contains 17 residues. The J segment lost 5 bases and the V segment lost 1 base, leaving 8 bases of the junction unmatched. Germline CDR1 and CDR2: MGHRA and YSYEKL. CDR3: CASSQVPQGAVTGELFF. CDR3 coding DNA: TGCGCCAGCAGCCAAGTCCCACAGGGGGCCGTTACCGGGGAGCTGTTTTTT.

The table lists this clone with a count of one. CDR3 protein: CASSSRDRGDEQFF. CDR3 nucleotide sequence: TGTGCCAGCAGCTCCCGGGACAGGGGCGATGAGCAGTTCTTC. This sequence joins TRBV11-3 and TRBJ2-1, with TRBD1 matching 10 bases. After removal of 4 bases from V and 8 bases from J, the junction contained 5 bases not matched to a gene. CDR1 is SGHNT and CDR2 is YENEEA in the germline V gene. The CDR3 loop spans 14 amino acids.

This clone was picked up one time. The chain carries TRBV18 and TRBJ1-4, with unresolved D. V lost 5 bases, J lost 2 bases, and 6 bases lay in between. CDR3 size: 13 residues. The germline V gene has CDR1 KGHSH and CDR2 LQKENI. The CDR3 spells CASSTATNEKLFF. The CDR3 region has the DNA TGTGCCAGCTCAACCGCGACTAATGAAAAACTGTTTTTT.

This clone was detected once. The V gene is TRBV19, the J gene TRBJ2-1; D remains unclear. There are 12 residues in the CDR3. The ends were cut back, 3 bases at V and 9 bases at J, with 9 bases in the middle. Looked up from germline, CDR1 is LNHDA and CDR2 is SQIVND (reference sequence). The CDR3 protein is CASSIPSSEQFF. As DNA, the CDR3 is TGTGCCAGTAGTATTCCTTCGTCTGAGCAGTTCTTC. The full variable domain, in which reference TRBV19 and TRBJ2-1 provide the parts outside the CDR3, is DGGITQSPKYLFRKEGQNVTLSCEQNLNHDAMYWYRQDPGQGLRLIYYSQIVNDFQKGDIAEGYSVSREKKESFPLTVTSAQKNPTAFYLCASSIPSSEQFFGPGTRLTVL.

The chain recombines TRBV5-6 with TRBJ2-3; 11 positions match TRBD2. The ends lost 4 bases at V and 3 bases at J; junction bases unmatched: 7. The CDR3 extends over 16 amino acids. Germline CDR1 reads SGHDT; CDR2 reads YYEEEE. CDR3 loop: CASSQTSGRTTDTQYF. DNA for the CDR3: TGTGCCAGCAGCCAAACTAGCGGGAGAACGACAGATACGCAGTATTTT.

V is TRBV28 and J is TRBJ2-7; 11 bases align to TRBD1. CDR1 and CDR2 (germline): MDHEN, SYDVKM. The CDR3 runs to 18 residues. Trimming took 4 bases from V and 0 from J; bases not matched to a gene: 11. CDR3 protein: CASSSPGQGESHSYEQYF. The CDR3 DNA follows: TGTGCCAGCAGTTCACCGGGACAGGGGGAATCTCACTCCTACGAGCAGTACTTC.

This clone was counted only a few times. This CDR3 reads CASSLGGRAKDEQYF. In DNA form, the CDR3 reads TGTGCCAGCAGCTTAGGGGGGAGGGCTAAGGACGAGCAGTACTTC. This rearrangement joins TRBV7-9 to TRBJ2-7; 7 nucleotides line up with TRBD2. The trim removed 1 base at V and 5 bases at J, leaving 8 bases unmatched. Germline-derived CDR1 and CDR2 are SEHNR and FQNEAQ (reference sequence). The CDR3 spans 15 residues.

This clone has more than one count but fewer than ten. The chain joins TRBV3-1 (or the pseudogene TRBV3-2) to TRBJ2-1; 7 bases fit TRBD2. The CDR3 consists of 16 residues. With 4 bases clipped from V and 1 base from J, the junction kept 7 bases outside the gene matches. Germline V CDR1 and CDR2: LGHDT, YNNKEL (reference sequence). The CDR3 sequence is CASSRAASGSYNEQFF. CDR3 coding DNA: TGTGCCAGCAGCCGGGCGGCTAGCGGTTCCTACAATGAGCAGTTCTTC.

CDR3: CASSLITGEETQYF. The CDR3 nucleotides are TGTGCCAGCAGCCTCATAACCGGGGAGGAGACCCAGTACTTC. This chain uses TRBV7-9 with TRBJ2-5, with a possible D match to TRBD2 (5 bases). Germline V gene sequence: CDR1 SEHNR, CDR2 FQNEAQ (reference sequence). V lost 5 bases and J 5 bases, leaving 15 bases between the germline ends. The CDR3 length is 14 residues.